This entry lists 21 T cell receptor beta chains sequenced from one sample in a study of blood T cell repertoires in COVID-19. This table comes from immunoSEQ multiplex PCR, and its TCRdb copy is limited to in-frame clones, with some not included. The sample holds 87,000 or so clones; roughly nine tenths are singletons and the top ten take 3%. The sample was peripheral blood. The receptors come from a woman aged 45 to 65 with active or convalescent COVID-19.

The V gene is TRBV6-5, the J gene TRBJ2-7; D not certain. Germline lookup yields CDR1 MNHEY and CDR2 SVGAGI. The CDR3 loop spans 11 amino acids. V lost 8 bases to trimming and J lost 6 bases, with 11 bases between them. The CDR3 sequence: CASGELGEQYF. The CDR3 DNA reads as TGTGCCAGCGGAGAGTTAGGCGAGCAGTACTTC.

This chain uses TRBV4-3 with TRBJ2-1, with 8 nucleotides matching TRBD1. Germline-derived CDR1 and CDR2 are LGHNA and YSLEER. The V and J ends lost 0 bases and 6 bases, in that order; junction bases with no gene match: 7. The CDR3 consists of 16 residues. CDR3 sequence reads: CASSQDSRQGANEQFF. For the CDR3, the DNA is TGCGCCAGCAGCCAAGATTCTCGGCAGGGGGCCAATGAGCAGTTCTTC.

This clone has just one count. For the CDR3, the DNA is TGTGCCAGCAGTGATCCAGGGCGGGGTACAGATACGCAGTATTTT. As protein: CASSDPGRGTDTQYF. V gene TRBV6-4 combines with J gene TRBJ2-3, with a weak D call TRBD2 (6 bases). This CDR3 region has 15 residues. The V end lost 3 bases, the J end lost 3 bases, and 13 bases lay between the germline ends. Per germline, CDR1 MRHNA and CDR2 SNTAGT.

The chain links TRBV30 to TRBJ1-3; D gene uncertain. This CDR3 comprises 11 residues. Germline lookup yields CDR1 GTSNPN and CDR2 SVGIG (reference sequence). V lost 3 bases to trimming and J lost 4 bases, with 4 bases between them. The chain's CDR3 is CAWRAGNTIYF. DNA for the CDR3: TGTGCCTGGAGAGCCGGAAACACCATATATTTT.

The chain carries TRBV9 and TRBJ1-5, with TRBD1 identical over 7 bases. Germline V gene data show CDR1 as SGDLS and CDR2 as YYNGEE. The CDR3 consists of 15 residues. Trimming at V came to 4 bases and at J to 2 bases, leaving 6 bases not matched to a gene. The CDR3 sequence: CASSRQGFGNQPQHF. The CDR3 bases are TGTGCCAGCAGCCGACAGGGCTTCGGCAATCAGCCCCAGCATTTT.

The V gene is TRBV18, the J gene TRBJ1-3, with D hard to call. Germline loops: CDR1 KGHSH, CDR2 LQKENI. V was clipped by 4 bases and J by 7 bases, with 8 bases between them. The CDR3 loop spans 12 amino acids. CDR3 amino acids: CASSHSENTIYF. Written as DNA, the CDR3 is TGTGCCAGCTCACACTCTGAGAACACCATATATTTT.

This CDR3 reads CASNKDRTNTGELFF. The DNA for the CDR3 is TGTGCCAGCAATAAGGACAGGACGAACACCGGGGAGCTGTTTTTT. The rearrangement joins TRBV2 to TRBJ2-2; 7 nucleotides line up with TRBD1. Trimming cost V 7 bases and J 0 bases; bases outside gene matches: 5. Germline V gives CDR1 SNHLY, CDR2 FYNNEI. The CDR3 is 15 amino acids.

V is TRBV7-2 and J is TRBJ2-5, with 12 nucleotides matching TRBD2. The trim removed 7 bases at V and 5 bases at J, leaving 8 bases unmatched. Germline V CDR1 and CDR2: SGHTA, FQGNSA. There are 15 residues in the CDR3. CDR3 residues: CASTPTSGGRETQYF. CDR3 bases: TGTGCCAGCACGCCGACTAGCGGGGGAAGGGAGACCCAGTACTTC. Supplemented by reference TRBV7-2 and TRBJ2-5, the full variable domain reads GAGVSQSPSNKVTEKGKDVELRCDPISGHTALYWYRQSLGQGLEFLIYFQGNSAPDKSGLPSDRFSAERTGGSVSTLTIQRTQQEDSAVYLCASTPTSGGRETQYFGPGTRLLVL.

V gene TRBV24-1 combines with J gene TRBJ2-3; 8 bases line up with TRBD2. V shed 9 bases and J 5 bases; nucleotides not matched to a gene: 12. Germline V gene sequence: CDR1 KGHDR, CDR2 SFDVKD. CDR3 size: 15 residues. CDR3 residues: CATGGTGGPRDTQYF. Written as DNA, the CDR3 is TGTGCCACCGGAGGAACGGGGGGGCCGAGAGATACGCAGTATTTT.

The V and J genes are TRBV12-2 and TRBJ1-6. TRBV12-2 is described as a pseudogene. The CDR3 runs to 16 residues. The CDR3 loop is CASRLRAARGRSPLHF. The CDR3 DNA sequence: TGTGCAAGTCGCTTAAGAGCAGCTCGGGGTCGTTCACCCCTCCACTTT.

This rearrangement joins TRBV6-2 or TRBV6-3 to TRBJ1-3; the D gene is possibly TRBD1 (5 bases). The CDR3 loop spans 15 amino acids. Germline V lookup: CDR1 MNHEY, CDR2 SVGEGT. V was clipped by 0 bases and J by 5 bases, with 11 bases between them. The DNA for the CDR3 is TGTGCCAGCAGTTACTCTACAGGATCTCGAAACACCATATATTTT. Protein sequence: CASSYSTGSRNTIYF.

The rearrangement uses TRBV7-2 and TRBJ1-2; tentative D call: TRBD1 (6 bases). The CDR3 contains 14 residues. The V end lost 5 bases, the J end lost 7 bases, and 17 bases lay between the germline ends. Germline V lookup: CDR1 SGHTA, CDR2 FQGNSA. CDR3 loop: CASSPGRGGFGYTF. The DNA of the CDR3 is TGTGCCAGCAGCCCCGGCAGGGGCGGATTTGGCTACACCTTC.

V usage is TRBV24-1 and J usage is TRBJ2-1, with TRBD1 as a possible D gene (6 bases). This CDR3 has 13 amino acids. Germline V lookup: CDR1 KGHDR, CDR2 SFDVKD. V gave up 5 bases and J gave up 9 bases, with 13 bases separating them. For the CDR3, the DNA is TGTGCCACCAGTGGTTCAGGGGTTACTGAGCAGTTCTTC. This sequence encodes CATSGSGVTEQFF.

The gene calls are TRBV7-2 and TRBJ1-5; 9 bases are a match to TRBD1. The CDR3 covers 14 residues. J was trimmed by 8 bases and V by 2 bases; bases with no gene match: 4. The germline gives CDR1 SGHTA, CDR2 FQGNSA. This chain's CDR3 is CASSLTGGREPQHF. The CDR3 DNA sequence: TGTGCCAGCAGCTTAACAGGGGGCCGGGAGCCCCAGCATTTT.

The genes are TRBV6-2 or TRBV6-3 and TRBJ2-5; tentative D call: TRBD1 (6 bases). With 6 bases removed from V and 2 bases from J, the gap between germline ends came to 13 bases. Looked up from germline, CDR1 is MNHEY and CDR2 is SVGEGT. This CDR3 spans 14 amino acids. CDR3 loop: CASSPRDRQETQYF. DNA of the CDR3: TGTGCCAGCAGCCCCCGCGACAGGCAAGAGACCCAGTACTTC.

The gene calls are TRBV19 and TRBJ1-2; D uncertain. V was clipped by 7 bases and J by 2 bases, with 14 bases between them. This CDR3 comprises 14 residues. Germline V lookup: CDR1 LNHDA, CDR2 SQIVND (reference sequence). The CDR3 region is CASTDGRENYGYTF. DNA of the CDR3: TGTGCCAGTACCGACGGACGGGAGAACTATGGCTACACCTTC.

The chain couples TRBV24-1 to TRBJ2-7; TRBD1 matches 12 bases. V dropped 1 base and J dropped 9; count of bases not matched to a gene: 9. Per germline, CDR1 KGHDR and CDR2 SFDVKD. The CDR3 totals 16 residues. CDR3 sequence: CATSDLPGQGARGQYF. CDR3 sequence (DNA): TGTGCCACCAGTGATTTACCGGGACAGGGGGCCCGCGGGCAGTACTTC.

V usage is TRBV15 and J usage is TRBJ1-4, with 7 bases lining up with TRBD1. Germline V gives CDR1 LNHNV, CDR2 YYDKDF (reference sequence). The CDR3 extends over 15 amino acids. The V and J ends lost 5 bases and 5 bases, in that order; junction bases with no gene match: 8. The chain's CDR3 is CATSRSPGGNEKLFF. DNA of the CDR3: TGTGCCACCAGCCGCTCCCCAGGGGGAAATGAAAAACTGTTTTTT.

V usage is TRBV5-1 and J usage is TRBJ1-1, with 9 bases fitting TRBD1. The germline V gene encodes CDR1 SGHRS and CDR2 YFSETQ. Trimming took 4 bases from V and 1 from J; bases not matched to a gene: 5. The CDR3 extends over 15 amino acids. The CDR3 is CASSPGQGSNTEAFF. As DNA, the CDR3 is TGCGCCAGCAGCCCGGGACAGGGATCGAACACTGAAGCTTTCTTT.

This chain joins TRBV30 and TRBJ1-2, with D possibly matching TRBD1 (5 bases). Germline CDR1 and CDR2: GTSNPN and SVGIG (reference sequence). V was shortened by 2 bases and J by 3 bases, with 13 bases between the two germline ends. The CDR3 is made up of 14 amino acids. The CDR3 sequence is CAWSFWGGDYGYTF. For the CDR3, the DNA is TGTGCCTGGAGTTTCTGGGGGGGGGACTATGGCTACACCTTC. Combining the CDR3 with reference TRBV30 and TRBJ1-2 gives the whole variable domain SQTIHQWPATLVQPVGSPLSLECTVEGTSNPNLYWYRQAAGRGLQLLFYSVGIGQISSEVPQNLSASRPQDRQFILSSKKLLLSDSGFYLCAWSFWGGDYGYTFGSGTRLTVV.

The chain couples TRBV19 to TRBJ1-3, with a possible D match to TRBD1 (6 bases). The germline gives CDR1 LNHDA, CDR2 SQIVND (reference sequence). The CDR3 is made up of 16 amino acids. Trimming took 7 bases from V and 0 from J, leaving 16 bases between them. CDR3 DNA sequence: TGTGCCAGTAACGCACGGACAGTGAGCTCTGGAAACACCATATATTTT. This sequence encodes CASNARTVSSGNTIYF.